These T cell receptor beta chains were read from a single sample in a study of T-cell memory formation after mild COVID-19. TCRdb ran MiXCR on the 5' RACE reads and lists one entry per CDR3 protein. The sample shows approximately 250,000 distinct CDR3 sequences, around 17% of them seen only once. Sequencing was carried out using PBMCs or a T cell subset sorted from them (not recorded which). These receptors all come from a man aged 18 to 29 who had mild COVID-19 (a few samples of this study predate the infection). Cell type and time point are not known. CDR3s include the opening cysteine and the closing phenylalanine or tryptophan. D genes are given only for firm matches. A clone size is listed for some rows: how often the clone was seen (once, few, many), or a class if it is expanded.

len	v_gene	d_gene	j_gene	abundance	CDR3nt	CDR3aa
14	TRBV20-1	TRBD1	TRBJ1-6	NA	TGCAGTGCTAGTCCGGGACAGGCAAATTCACCCCTCCACTTT	CSASPGQANSPLHF
17	TRBV2	NA	TRBJ1-4	NA	TGTGCCAGCAGTGATCCCCTGTGGTTCCGAACTAATGAAAAACTGTTTTTT	CASSDPLWFRTNEKLFF
14	TRBV12-3/TRBV12-4	NA	TRBJ1-2	NA	TGTGCCAGCAGACCCTCTGTGCGAGTCTATGGCTACACCTTC	CASRPSVRVYGYTF
12	TRBV29-1	NA	TRBJ2-7	NA	TGCAGCGCCATTCGGGCGGGGGCGGAACAGTACTTC	CSAIRAGAEQYF
15	TRBV5-1	TRBD2	TRBJ2-1	few	TGCGCCAGCAGCAGAGCGGGGGAATCCTACAATGAGCAGTTCTTC	CASSRAGESYNEQFF
13	TRBV7-2	NA	TRBJ1-5	few	TGTGCCAGCAGCTTTATGTCCTATCAGCCCCAGCATTTT	CASSFMSYQPQHF
16	TRBV6-5	NA	TRBJ1-1	few	TGTGCCAGCAGTTACCAGGGGCCCTGGATGAACACTGAAGCTTTCTTT	CASSYQGPWMNTEAFF
14	TRBV5-1	NA	TRBJ2-1	NA	TGCGCCAGCAGCTTGGCGTTATTGGCCAATGAGCAGTTCTTC	CASSLALLANEQFF
14	TRBV6-5	NA	TRBJ1-5	NA	TGTGCCAGCAGTTACGTACTGGGGTATCAGCCCCAGCATTTT	CASSYVLGYQPQHF
16	TRBV4-3	NA	TRBJ1-2	NA	TGCGCCAGCAGCCAAGTCGCCCCCACGGGGGCGTATGGCTACACCTTC	CASSQVAPTGAYGYTF
14	TRBV20-1	NA	TRBJ1-2	NA	TGCAGTGCAGAAGTCTTCCCTCCTAACTATGGCTACACCTTC	CSAEVFPPNYGYTF
16	TRBV4-1	NA	TRBJ2-3	few	TGCGCCAGCAGCCAAGTCTCCGGGGGCGGCACAGATACGCAGTATTTT	CASSQVSGGGTDTQYF
12	TRBV2	NA	TRBJ2-5	few	TGTGCCTGCGTTGAGGGTTGGGAGACCCAGTACTTC	CACVEGWETQYF
14	TRBV20-1	TRBD2	TRBJ2-5	few	TGCAGTGCCGGGACTAGCGGCAACCAAGAGACCCAGTACTTC	CSAGTSGNQETQYF
14	TRBV6-2/TRBV6-3	NA	TRBJ2-1	NA	TGTGCCAGCAGTTACGGGGCCATTATCGCGATGCAGTTCTTC	CASSYGAIIAMQFF
15	TRBV12-3/TRBV12-4	NA	TRBJ1-2	few	TGTGCCAGCAGTTTAGCAGCAGGAACCAACTATGGCTACACCTTC	CASSLAAGTNYGYTF
15	TRBV5-5	NA	TRBJ2-5	NA	TGTGCCAGCAGCTTGACGGCAGGCAGACCTGAGACCCAGTACTTC	CASSLTAGRPETQYF
16	TRBV24-1	NA	TRBJ2-3	few	TGTGCCACCAGTGAGATCGGAGGACCTAGCACAGATACGCAGTATTTT	CATSEIGGPSTDTQYF
14	TRBV10-3	NA	TRBJ1-5	few	TGTGCCATCAGTGAGAGCCAGTTCAATCAGCCCCAGCATTTT	CAISESQFNQPQHF
18	TRBV20-1	NA	TRBJ1-5	few	TGCAGTGCTAGAGATAAGGTTCGTGGGGCCAGCCCCAATCAGCCCCAGCATTTT	CSARDKVRGASPNQPQHF
14	TRBV7-9	TRBD1	TRBJ1-2	few	TGTGCCAGCAGCTTACGCGGGACAGGGGAAGGCTACACCTTC	CASSLRGTGEGYTF
13	TRBV9	TRBD2	TRBJ2-1	few	TGTGCCAGCAGAAATACTAGCGGGGTTGAGCAGTTCTTC	CASRNTSGVEQFF
16	TRBV4-3	NA	TRBJ2-3	few	TGCGCCAGCAGCCAAGTGGGAGGGGGTCCCACAGATACGCAGTATTTT	CASSQVGGGPTDTQYF
15	TRBV11-2	NA	TRBJ2-3	once	TGTGCCAGCAGCACTCCCCGAGGCTCCCAGAGTTTGCAGTATTTT	CASSTPRGSQSLQYF
16	TRBV7-3	NA	TRBJ1-2	NA	TGTGCCAGCAGCCTGGGGTCGATGGGAGGGAACTATGGCTACACCTTC	CASSLGSMGGNYGYTF
13	TRBV29-1	NA	TRBJ2-2	NA	TGCAGCGTTGAGGGACAAAACACCGGGGAGCTGTTTTTT	CSVEGQNTGELFF
18	TRBV5-1	TRBD2	TRBJ2-2	few	TGCGCCAGCAGCTGGAAGCTAGCGGGGTTGGGGAGCACCGGGGAGCTGTTTTTT	CASSWKLAGLGSTGELFF
14	TRBV6-2/TRBV6-3	TRBD1	TRBJ1-2	few	TGTGCCAGCAGTTCTACAGGGGATACGTATGGCTACACCTTC	CASSSTGDTYGYTF
14	TRBV15	NA	TRBJ2-5	few	TGTGCCACCAGCAGAGTATGGGGGGCGGAGACCCAGTACTTC	CATSRVWGAETQYF
12	TRBV6-5	NA	TRBJ1-2	few	TGTGCCAGCAGTAAGCACAGGGAAGGCTACACCTTC	CASSKHREGYTF